This entry lists 12 T cell receptor beta chains sequenced from one sample in a study of CD8+ T cells in alopecia areata. Specified treatment: oral pan-JAK inhibitor, 5-10 mg twice daily. Peripheral blood and lesional scalp punch biopsies came from alopecia areata patients. As the sequencing template, cDNA was produced by extracting RNA and reverse transcribing it. Assay used: immunoSEQ multiplex PCR; TCRdb lists only in-frame clones, some missing. The table shows about 2,000 clones, with 77% occurring only once. This sample comprised skin, obtained at week 44, from a patient treated with tofacitinib. These receptor sequences come from a human donor with alopecia areata.

The V call is TRBV27, the J call TRBJ1-3, with D maybe TRBD1 (5 bases). V was clipped by 4 bases and J by 1 base, with 11 bases between them. The CDR3 loop spans 15 amino acids. Looked up from germline, CDR1 is MNHEY and CDR2 is SMNVEV (reference sequence). For the CDR3, the DNA is TGTGCCAGCAGTTATCAGGGCAGGTCTGGAAACACCATATATTTT. Translating it yields CASSYQGRSGNTIYF.

This chain uses TRBV29-1 with TRBJ1-1; D is unclear. Trimming took 6 bases from V and 0 from J, leaving 20 bases between them. Germline CDR1 is SQVTM and CDR2 is ANQGSEA. This CDR3 comprises 16 residues. The CDR3 spells CSVGSDGLLLNTEAFF. Here the CDR3 DNA reads TGCAGCGTCGGGAGCGACGGCCTACTTTTGAACACTGAAGCTTTCTTT.

The rearrangement joins TRBV20-1 to TRBJ1-4; D is ambiguous. This CDR3 spans 11 amino acids. The germline gives CDR1 DFQATT, CDR2 SNEGSKA (reference sequence). V gave up 1 base and J gave up 8 bases, with 5 bases separating them. This chain's CDR3 is CSARGQEKLFF. CDR3 nucleotide sequence: TGCAGTGCTAGAGGCCAGGAAAAACTGTTTTTT.

The chain is built from TRBV10-2 and TRBJ1-5; 7 bases agree with TRBD1. The length of the CDR3 is 13 residues. CDR1 is WSHSY, CDR2 SAAADI, per germline. The J segment lost 3 bases and the V segment lost 6 bases, leaving 2 bases of the junction unmatched. CDR3 bases: TGCGCCAGCAGACAGGGGATCAATCAGCCCCAGCATTTT. This codes for CASRQGINQPQHF.

This clone has just one count. The chain carries TRBV7-2 and TRBJ2-1; D is undetermined. The CDR3 is made up of 15 amino acids. Per the germline V gene, CDR1 is SGHTA and CDR2 is FQGNSA. The germline V and J ends were trimmed by 5 bases and 3 bases, with 14 bases remaining between them. CDR3 sequence reads: CASSRGRTLYNEQFF. Written as DNA, the CDR3 is TGTGCCAGCAGCCGAGGACGGACCCTCTACAATGAGCAGTTCTTC.

The rearrangement links TRBV6-5 to TRBJ1-2, with unresolved D. V was trimmed by 4 bases and J by 4 bases, leaving 19 bases between them. The CDR3 runs 16 residues. Germline V lookup: CDR1 MNHEY, CDR2 SVGAGI. The CDR3 DNA follows: TGTGCCAGCAGTTCGACCTACAAGACGGGATTCTATGGCTACACCTTC. It encodes CASSSTYKTGFYGYTF.

This clone was seen only once. This CDR3 is also generated by other DNA sequences in the sample. The V gene is TRBV6-6, the J gene TRBJ2-1; 8 bases align to TRBD2. V trimming: 6 bases; J trimming: 0 bases; junction bases outside the gene matches: 7. Germline lookup yields CDR1 MNHNY and CDR2 SVGAGI (reference sequence). The CDR3 totals 16 residues. The CDR3 here is CASRTLGGASYNEQFF. DNA of the CDR3: TGTGCCAGCAGGACTCTCGGGGGGGCCTCCTACAATGAGCAGTTCTTC.

This chain links TRBV7-2 with TRBJ1-2; no clear D gene. Germline CDR1 reads SGHTA; CDR2 reads FQGNSA. V shed 5 bases and J shed 0 bases, with 10 bases lying between them. There are 14 residues in the CDR3. The CDR3 protein is CASSAERSNYGYTF. The CDR3 DNA reads TGTGCCAGCAGCGCCGAAAGATCTAACTATGGCTACACCTTC.

V gene TRBV14 combines with J gene TRBJ2-1; D gene ambiguous. This CDR3 comprises 13 residues. V lost 4 bases, J lost 3 bases, and 7 bases lay in between. CDR1 and CDR2 from the germline V gene are SGHDN and FVKESK. CDR3 region: CASSRKFYNEQFF. The CDR3 DNA reads TGTGCCAGCAGCCGTAAATTCTACAATGAGCAGTTCTTC.

This clone was recorded only once. The V call is TRBV27, the J call TRBJ2-4; TRBD2 is a possible D gene (7 bases). Looked up from germline, CDR1 is MNHEY and CDR2 is SMNVEV (reference sequence). With 4 bases removed from V and 6 bases from J, the gap between germline ends came to 13 bases. This CDR3 has 14 residues. The CDR3 reads CASSWGGGVNIQYF. CDR3 DNA sequence: TGTGCCAGCAGTTGGGGAGGGGGAGTAAACATTCAGTACTTC.

V is TRBV18 and J is TRBJ2-3; 7 bases are a match to TRBD2. J lost 0 bases, V lost 4 bases, and 10 bases had no gene match. This CDR3 region has 17 residues. Germline V gene sequence: CDR1 KGHSH, CDR2 LQKENI. The CDR3 sequence: CASSLSAGSTSTDTQYF. CDR3 nucleotide sequence: TGTGCCAGCTCACTCTCAGCGGGGAGCACGAGCACAGATACGCAGTATTTT.

The chain employs TRBV6-5 and TRBJ1-2; 8 bases align to TRBD1. V was pared by 6 bases and J by 4 bases, with 4 bases of the junction left unmatched. The CDR3 consists of 13 residues. Germline CDR1 reads MNHEY; CDR2 reads SVGAGI. The CDR3 DNA sequence: TGTGCCAGCAGCCGCGACAGGGGCTATGGCTACACCTTC. Its protein is CASSRDRGYGYTF.